A single TCR beta chain is shown here with its context. The source of the sample is a study of blood T cell repertoires in COVID-19. Sequencing was performed with immunoSEQ multiplex PCR; in TCRdb, only in-frame clones are kept and a portion is missing. This repertoire shows around 290,000 clones, just over 90% found once; its top ten account for around 2.2%. Germline V gene lookup returns CDR1 SGHTA and CDR2 FQGNSA. V trimming: 4 bases; J trimming: 0 bases; junction bases outside the gene matches: 4. CDR3 length: 15 amino acids. The chain couples TRBV7-2 to TRBJ2-7; TRBD1 agrees at 9 bases. The sequence came from a woman aged 25 to 45 with COVID-19, enrolled during active disease. Sequences were obtained from peripheral blood. The CDR3 is CASSYDRGDSYEQYF. The CDR3 DNA follows: TGTGCCAGCAGCTACGACAGGGGGGACTCCTACGAGCAGTACTTC.